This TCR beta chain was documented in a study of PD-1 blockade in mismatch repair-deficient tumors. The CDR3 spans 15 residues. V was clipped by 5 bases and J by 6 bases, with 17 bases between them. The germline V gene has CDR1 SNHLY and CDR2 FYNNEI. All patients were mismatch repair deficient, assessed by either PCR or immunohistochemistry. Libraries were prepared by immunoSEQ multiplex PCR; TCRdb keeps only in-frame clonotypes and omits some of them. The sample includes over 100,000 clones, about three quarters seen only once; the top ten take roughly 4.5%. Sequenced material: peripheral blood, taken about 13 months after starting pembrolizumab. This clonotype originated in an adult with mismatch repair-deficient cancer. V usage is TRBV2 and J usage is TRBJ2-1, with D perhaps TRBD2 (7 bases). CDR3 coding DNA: TGTGCCAGCAGTCGCGGGAGAGGGGGGGGCAATGAGCAGTTCTTC. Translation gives CASSRGRGGGNEQFF.